This T cell receptor beta chain was captured in a study of blood T cell repertoires in COVID-19 (TCRdb year 2020). As for the study more broadly: Samples from collaborators originated in the United States, Italy and Spain and spanned both the acute and convalescent phases of COVID-19. The material from the prospective study consisted of cDNA or gDNA derived from T cells, B-cell-depleted T cells, or PBMCs. Deeply sampled blood TCRbeta repertoires from subjects exposed to, actively infected with, or recovered from COVID-19 were included in the dataset. The repertoires were released in a freely available public database meant as a resource for research on the immune response to SARS-CoV-2. The samples were drawn from two sources: the first 160 participants of the ongoing ImmuneRACE study, and approximately 1,300 subjects contributed by 6 global collaborators. Nearly every sample came with metadata listing a de-identified subject ID, COVID-19 status, age in years and sex. HLA class I and class II types, where available, came from metadata supplied by the sample provider rather than from assay-based typing. Study-wide conclusions, independent of this receptor: Clinical and demographic metadata were provided uncurated, with the amount varying by source and participant.

This clone has just one count. Its specific antigen is unknown. The input lacks base qualities; no much larger clone sits a single base away. TCRbeta CDR3 regions were amplified from genomic DNA by means of the immunoSEQ Assay, a bias-controlled multiplex PCR. The published analysis was carried out like this. Within the assay, amplification of reference gene primers was used to estimate how many nucleated cells each sample contained. To quantify the absolute abundance of each unique TCRbeta CDR3 rearrangement, sequence reads were collapsed and filtered. For each sample, productive Simpson clonality was calculated as the square root of Simpson's diversity index over productive rearrangements. TCRdb provides this immuneACCESS table in a form limited to in-frame rearrangements. Some clones are lacking; in checked studies, under half of them reflect an unresolved V gene, and why the rest are absent is not known. The V and J calls and clone size are taken from that table; D and trimming were inferred from the DNA. For this sample the table gives a few hundred thousand clones, of which over 75% were detected only once. The top ten clonotypes cover 9.5% to 15% of the sample.

Trimming takes 6 bases from V and 2 bases from J, and the germline ends sit 15 bases apart. The germline V gene encodes CDR1 SQVTM and CDR2 ANQGSEA. There are 14 amino acids in the CDR3, from cysteine to phenylalanine inclusive. Only CDR3 DNA remains: 42 bases, in frame from the first base. The collaborating institutions used their own protocols to collect whole blood in K2EDTA tubes. For TCRbeta analysis, collaborator samples were shipped as frozen whole blood, as isolated PBMCs, or as DNA extracted from either sample type. This clonotype was sampled from a human donor in a cohort sampled during active COVID-19. Sequencing input: peripheral blood. Rearrangement joined TRBV29-1 to TRBJ2-3; possibly the D gene is TRBD1, per 6 matching bases. The DNA is as follows: TGCAGCGTCAACGGACAGACCATCACAGATACGCAGTATTTT. This codes for CSVNGQTITDTQYF.